A selection of T cell receptor beta chains follows, all from one sample in a study of T-cell reconstitution after alpha-beta-depleted transplantation in children. TCRdb reprocessed the PCR reads with MiXCR, giving one entry per CDR3 protein. The data show around 500,000 distinct CDR3 sequences, approximately 22% seen once. Here the sequenced sample was PBMCs, mostly from graft donor cells, taken 360 days after TCRalphabeta/CD19-depleted stem cell transplant. These receptor sequences come from a boy under two years old who had a stem cell transplant for acute myeloid leukemia, so the T cells may come from the graft donor. Both conserved end residues are part of each CDR3. The D gene is left open where the match is weak. The size entry is marked missing in some rows and otherwise reads once, few, many or a size class.

d_call clone_size j_call v_call cdr3_aa cdr3_nt
TRBD1 - TRBJ1-5 TRBV6-1 CASSEASWIGQGRNQPQHF TGTGCCAGCAGTGAAGCGAGTTGGATTGGACAGGGGAGAAATCAGCCCCAGCATTTT
- - TRBJ2-5 TRBV12-3/TRBV12-4 CASSRDLQEETQYF TGTGCCAGCAGTCGCGACCTGCAAGAAGAGACCCAGTACTTC
TRBD1 few TRBJ2-3 TRBV15 CATSDRAEDTQYF TGTGCCACCAGCGACAGGGCAGAAGATACGCAGTATTTT
- many TRBJ2-3 TRBV6-5 CASSYRRVRGGTDTQYF TGTGCCAGCAGTTATCGCCGGGTGCGGGGTGGCACAGATACGCAGTATTTT
- many TRBJ2-1 TRBV11-2 CASSSNRDNEQFF TGTGCCAGCAGCTCAAACAGGGACAATGAGCAGTTCTTC
TRBD1 many TRBJ2-1 TRBV11-2 CASGQGGNNEQFF TGTGCCAGCGGACAGGGCGGAAACAATGAGCAGTTCTTC
- many TRBJ1-2 TRBV29-1 CSVVKGDTYGYTF TGCAGCGTTGTCAAAGGAGACACGTATGGCTACACCTTC
- few TRBJ2-5 TRBV20-1 CSASTGGKETQYF TGCAGTGCTAGTACCGGGGGAAAAGAGACCCAGTACTTC
- - TRBJ2-3 TRBV6-5 CASSYEGNLHTNTQYF TGTGCCAGCAGTTACGAAGGGAATCTTCACACAAATACGCAGTATTTT
- - TRBJ2-2 TRBV12-3/TRBV12-4 CASSLEGHTGELFF TGTGCCAGCAGTTTAGAGGGGCACACCGGGGAGCTGTTTTTT